This passage covers 25 T cell receptor beta chains from one sample sequenced in a study of T-cell reconstitution after alpha-beta-depleted transplantation in children. Study findings and constraints: Reported findings indicate that, about two months after transplant, alpha-beta T cells came from several hundred expanded clones, which were derived from non-depleted graft cells.

Their specific antigens are unknown. Unique molecular identifiers were used to barcode this TCRbeta library. TCRdb called the PCR reads again in MiXCR, with one record for every CDR3 protein. Of fewer than 35,000 distinct CDR3 sequences listed, 5% to 7.5% are singletons. The specimen was peripheral blood, collected 60 days after TCRalphabeta/CD19-depleted stem cell transplant. All receptors derive from a child younger than two who had a stem cell transplant for acute myeloid leukemia, so the T cells may come from the graft donor.

This clonotype was seen at least ten times. The chain employs TRBV10-3 and TRBJ2-5; weak D call: TRBD1 (7 bases). The germline CDR1 and CDR2 sequences are ENHRY and SYGVKD. Trimming removed 2 bases from V and 4 bases from J, with 11 bases in between. This CDR3 region has 14 residues. Here the CDR3 DNA reads TGTGCCATCAGTGAGGGAGGGGGCAGAGAGACCCAGTACTTC. This sequence encodes CAISEGGGRETQYF.

This clonotype was detected ten times or more. This chain uses TRBV7-9 with TRBJ1-1; perhaps TRBD1 as D (5 bases). In germline, CDR1 is SEHNR, CDR2 FQNEAQ (reference sequence). V shed 7 bases and J shed 5 bases, with 11 bases lying between them. The CDR3 totals 12 residues. The CDR3 protein is CASKAGMTEAFF. The CDR3, as DNA: TGTGCCAGCAAGGCAGGGATGACTGAAGCTTTCTTT.

This clonotype appeared once. This chain joins TRBV6-2 or TRBV6-3 and TRBJ2-2; D remains unclear. Germline V CDR1 and CDR2: MNHEY, SVGEGT. With 1 base removed from V and 5 bases from J, the gap between germline ends came to 8 bases. This CDR3 has 14 residues. The CDR3 DNA sequence: TGTGCCAGCAGTTACTTGGAGATGACCGGGGAGCTGTTTTTT. This codes for CASSYLEMTGELFF.

In its sample, this clonotype was seen many times. The chain carries TRBV25-1 and TRBJ2-6; 12 bases are a match to TRBD1. Germline V gene lookup returns CDR1 MGHDK and CDR2 SYGVNS. This CDR3 is 18 amino acids long. J gave up 1 base and V 10 bases, and 11 bases lay outside the gene matches. CDR3 nucleotides: TGTGCCATCGTCGTCCCGGGACAGGGGGCATCTGGGGCCAACGTCCTGACTTTC. Translated: CAIVVPGQGASGANVLTF.

This clonotype was recorded many times. The V gene is TRBV29-1, the J gene TRBJ1-5; D unresolved. Germline V gene sequence: CDR1 SQVTM, CDR2 ANQGSEA. V gave up 7 bases and J gave up 6 bases, with 16 bases separating them. The CDR3 sequence is 13 residues long. CDR3 protein: CSAVTGVSQPQHF. As DNA, the CDR3 is TGCAGCGCCGTAACTGGGGTGTCTCAGCCCCAGCATTTT.

This chain connects TRBV6-5 to TRBJ2-7; D may be TRBD2 (5 bases). Germline loops: CDR1 MNHEY, CDR2 SVGAGI. The CDR3 has 15 amino acids. Trimming took off 2 bases at V and 0 bases at J, with 11 bases between the two ends. CDR3 sequence reads: CASSYTTGNSYEQYF. Written as DNA, the CDR3 is TGTGCCAGCAGTTACACCACCGGGAACTCCTACGAGCAGTACTTC.

At least ten counts were recorded for this clonotype. V is TRBV7-2 and J is TRBJ2-1; no clear D. This CDR3 is built from 12 residues. The germline gives CDR1 SGHTA, CDR2 FQGNSA. Trimming removed 5 bases from V and 1 base from J, with 3 bases in between. The DNA for the CDR3 is TGTGCCAGCAGCAGATCCTACAATGAGCAGTTCTTC. Translating it yields CASSRSYNEQFF.

This clonotype is a singleton in its sample. A much bigger clone sits one base away, suggesting this may be a read error. This rearrangement joins TRBV7-9 to TRBJ2-1; D unresolved. The V end was cut by 11 bases, the J end by 3 bases, with 14 bases between. CDR1 is SEHNR and CDR2 is FQNEAQ in the germline V gene (reference sequence). The CDR3 covers 13 residues. The CDR3 loop reads CASRHPFYNEQFF. The CDR3 nucleotides are TGTGCCTCCCGGCACCCTTTCTACAATGAGCAGTTCTTC.

This clonotype occurred many times. V and J are TRBV7-8 and TRBJ2-5; no definite D call. The germline V gene has CDR1 SGHVS and CDR2 FQNEAQ. Trimming stripped 3 bases from V and 4 bases from J, with 18 bases between. The CDR3 has 16 residues. The CDR3 sequence is CASSFLGFREPETQYF. The CDR3 DNA sequence: TGTGCCAGCAGCTTTTTAGGTTTCCGAGAGCCAGAGACCCAGTACTTC.

This clonotype was seen many times. The chain carries TRBV9 and TRBJ2-1; D unclear. The V gene lost 1 base and the J gene lost 7 bases, with 12 bases spanning the gap. The CDR3 covers 14 residues. The germline gives CDR1 SGDLS, CDR2 YYNGEE. As DNA, the CDR3 is TGTGCCAGCAGCGTAAGCCTCGAGCGTAATGAGCAGTTCTTC. Its protein product is CASSVSLERNEQFF.

The V and J genes are TRBV20-1 and TRBJ1-6, with D possibly being TRBD1 (6 bases). Per the germline V gene, CDR1 is DFQATT and CDR2 is SNEGSKA (reference sequence). V was clipped by 1 base and J by 7 bases, with 17 bases between them. The CDR3 spans 16 residues. CDR3 sequence (DNA): TGCAGTGCTAGAGGACCCGGGACGAGGGGGAATTCACCCCTCCACTTT. Translating it yields CSARGPGTRGNSPLHF.

This clonotype was found many times. This chain links TRBV2 with TRBJ2-3, with D perhaps matching TRBD1 (5 bases). V shed 10 bases and J shed 6 bases, with 20 bases lying between them. The CDR3 runs 14 residues. The germline V gene has CDR1 SNHLY and CDR2 FYNNEI. CDR3 sequence: CATGRAGSGDTQYF. As DNA, the CDR3 is TGTGCCACAGGCCGGGCAGGGTCTGGGGATACGCAGTATTTT.

This clonotype was picked up a small number of times. The chain has TRBV30 and TRBJ2-5; the D gene is possibly TRBD2 (7 bases). Trimming stripped 4 bases from V and 2 bases from J, with 14 bases between. There are 14 residues in the CDR3. Germline-derived CDR1 and CDR2 are GTSNPN and SVGIG (reference sequence). Here the CDR3 DNA reads TGTGCCTGGAACCGGGGAGGGGGGCAAGAGACCCAGTACTTC. Its translation is CAWNRGGGQETQYF.

The chain links TRBV7-9 to TRBJ2-5; D may be TRBD1 or TRBD2 (7 bases each). The V end lost 5 bases, the J end lost 5 bases, and 15 bases lay between the germline ends. The germline CDR1 and CDR2 sequences are SEHNR and FQNEAQ (reference sequence). CDR3 length: 14 residues. CDR3 in DNA: TGTGCCAGCAGCATCAGGGGGAGGGAGGAGACCCAGTACTTC. This gives the protein CASSIRGREETQYF.

This clonotype was counted ten times or more. The V call is TRBV12-3 or TRBV12-4, the J call TRBJ1-2; perhaps TRBD1 as D (5 bases). V was shortened by 3 bases and J by 4 bases, with 15 bases between the two germline ends. The CDR3 has 15 amino acids. Here the CDR3 reads CASSLGRQGGYGYTF. CDR3 bases: TGTGCCAGCAGTTTGGGTAGGCAGGGAGGCTATGGCTACACCTTC.

This clonotype is termed medium-sized. CDR3 amino acids: CASSLVPDSGANVLTF. The CDR3 DNA reads TGTGCCAGCAGCTTAGTACCGGACTCTGGGGCCAACGTCCTGACTTTC. The J gene is TRBJ2-6, the V gene TRBV7-6; D unclear. Germline V lookup: CDR1 SGHVS, CDR2 FNYEAQ. Trimming shortened V by 1 base and J by 0 bases, and 7 bases separated the two germline ends. The CDR3 consists of 16 residues.

The chain recombines TRBV12-3 or TRBV12-4 with TRBJ2-5; the D gene is possibly TRBD1 (5 bases). Trimming shortened V by 6 bases and J by 4 bases, and 18 bases separated the two germline ends. CDR3 size: 15 residues. CDR3 nucleotides: TGTGCCAGCAGATCCGACATAGGGGCAGGAGAGACCCAGTACTTC. It codes for CASRSDIGAGETQYF.

This clonotype was counted at least ten times. This chain links TRBV20-1 with TRBJ2-1, with 9 bases that match TRBD2. Germline V gene data show CDR1 as DFQATT and CDR2 as SNEGSKA (reference sequence). V lost 2 bases, J lost 8 bases, and 7 bases stayed unmatched. The CDR3 consists of 14 residues. The CDR3 loop is CSARWREGRDEQFF. The CDR3 DNA follows: TGCAGTGCTAGATGGCGGGAGGGCCGGGATGAGCAGTTCTTC.

This clonotype has a count of ten or more. The chain employs TRBV7-2 and TRBJ1-5; no firm D call. CDR3 length: 15 residues. Germline values: CDR1 SGHTA, CDR2 FQGNSA. V was trimmed by 5 bases and J by 0 bases, leaving 11 bases between them. CDR3 bases: TGTGCCAGCAGCCTAATAATCTATAGCAATCAGCCCCAGCATTTT. This sequence encodes CASSLIIYSNQPQHF.

This clonotype has ten or more counts. V usage is TRBV12-3 or TRBV12-4 and J usage is TRBJ2-7, with no clear D. There are 12 residues in the CDR3. The V and J ends lost 6 bases and 3 bases respectively, with 9 bases between them. Here the CDR3 reads CASRGRNYEQYF. The CDR3 nucleotides are TGTGCCAGCAGGGGAAGGAACTACGAGCAGTACTTC.

There are many counts of this clonotype. The rearrangement links TRBV4-2 to TRBJ2-7; possible D gene TRBD1, 5 bases. This CDR3 spans 16 amino acids. V lost 0 bases to trimming and J lost 3 bases, with 15 bases between them. CDR1 is LGHNA and CDR2 is YNFKEQ in the germline V gene. CDR3 bases: TGTGCCAGCAGCCAAGATTTGGGCAGGGTGGGCTACGAGCAGTACTTC. Translated, it gives CASSQDLGRVGYEQYF.

This clonotype occurred many times. J is TRBJ2-2 and V is TRBV6-2 or TRBV6-3, with 8 bases lining up with TRBD2. This CDR3 has 13 amino acids. V gave up 5 bases and J gave up 5 bases; unmatched junction bases: 1. CDR1 MNHEY and CDR2 SVGEGT come from the germline V gene. CDR3 sequence (DNA): TGTGCCAGCAGTGCTAGCGGGACCGGGGAGCTGTTTTTT. Protein sequence: CASSASGTGELFF.

At least ten counts were recorded for this clonotype. This chain uses TRBV5-1 with TRBJ2-7; D is unclear. This CDR3 is 13 amino acids long. The ends were cut back, 0 bases at V and 5 bases at J, with 9 bases in the middle. The germline V gene has CDR1 SGHRS and CDR2 YFSETQ. The CDR3 sequence is CASSLAGSHEQYF. Here the CDR3 DNA reads TGCGCCAGCAGCTTGGCCGGCAGCCACGAGCAGTACTTC.

This clonotype has at least ten counts. The chain recombines TRBV28 with TRBJ1-5, with TRBD1 matching over 9 bases. This CDR3 is built from 15 residues. CDR1 and CDR2 (germline): MDHEN, SYDVKM. The V segment lost 5 bases and the J segment 2 bases; nucleotides outside the gene matches: 4. The CDR3 reads CASSPDRGGNQPQHF. DNA for the CDR3: TGTGCCAGCAGTCCGGACAGGGGCGGCAATCAGCCCCAGCATTTT.

In its sample, this clonotype was seen many times. The V and J genes are TRBV28 and TRBJ2-1; 16 positions agree with TRBD2. The germline CDR1 and CDR2 sequences are MDHEN and SYDVKM. V was pared by 3 bases and J by 3 bases, with 17 bases of the junction left unmatched. The CDR3 runs 22 residues. The CDR3 nucleotides are TGTGCCAGCAGTTTCTACGGGGACACCGGGACTAGCGGGGGGGCCCTCTACAATGAGCAGTTCTTC. Protein: CASSFYGDTGTSGGALYNEQFF.